Reported below is one TCR beta chain. Its antigen is not identified. The sample comes from a study of chemoradiotherapy in HPV16-positive cancers. Study context: Candidate HPV-specific clones and shared TCR motifs came from two HPV16-positive patients. Study-wide results and caveats: Candidate HPV-specific clones and E7-related TCR motifs grew in tumor during treatment. HPV-responsive T-cell expansion during chemoradiotherapy was linked to improved recurrence-free survival in HPV16-positive patients.

The data were produced by immunoSEQ multiplex PCR, yet TCRdb's version contains in-frame clones alone and is incomplete. The data hold approximately 50,000 clones, with more than 90% observed a single time. V gave up 1 base and J gave up 2 bases, with 8 bases separating them. Germline CDR1 and CDR2: SEHNR and FQNEAQ (reference sequence). The CDR3 covers 14 residues. Over chemoradiotherapy, repertoires were sampled more than once. Source: blood, taken from a patient who underwent chemoradiotherapy. The clonotype was recovered from a human donor with HPV-associated anogenital cancer. J is TRBJ2-5 and V is TRBV7-9; D possibly corresponds to TRBD1 (6 bases). CDR3 bases: TGTGCCAGCAGCTTAGGGGGGCAGCAAGAGACCCAGTACTTC. Translating gives CASSLGGQQETQYF.